Below are 22 T cell receptor beta chains sequenced from a single sample in a study of monozygotic twins with inflammatory bowel disease. TCRdb re-called the 5' RACE reads; every CDR3 protein appears as one record, without DNA. In total, the table holds about 450,000 distinct CDR3 sequences. The material sequenced was blood. These receptor sequences come from a human donor with ulcerative colitis or Crohn's disease, or a healthy co-twin of an affected twin (not recorded which).

The chain recombines TRBV20-1 with TRBJ2-1; TCRdb picks TRBD1, but there is no DNA to check that call. CDR3 length: 12 residues. Germline-derived CDR1 and CDR2 are DFQATT and SNEGSKA (reference sequence). The CDR3 region is CSARPWNNEQFF.

The chain is built from TRBV7-2 and TRBJ2-5; TCRdb calls TRBD1, which cannot be checked without DNA. Looked up from germline, CDR1 is SGHTA and CDR2 is FQGNSA. This CDR3 is 16 amino acids long. Here the CDR3 reads CASSLAIAGAQETQYF.

J is TRBJ1-3 and V is TRBV6-5. The CDR3 extends over 15 amino acids. Germline V gives CDR1 MNHEY, CDR2 SVGAGI. CDR3 amino acids: CASSSGGLSGNTIYF.

The V call is TRBV9, the J call TRBJ2-1; checking the TCRdb D call of TRBD2 is not possible without DNA. Germline V gene data show CDR1 as SGDLS and CDR2 as YYNGEE. The CDR3 runs to 15 residues. The CDR3 reads CASSAWTTEYNEQFF.

The chain employs TRBV25-1 and TRBJ2-3; TCRdb calls TRBD1, which cannot be checked without DNA. The length of the CDR3 is 14 residues. Germline CDR1 is MGHDK and CDR2 is SYGVNS. The CDR3 loop is CASTGGYRTDTQYF.

The chain is built from TRBV11-1 and TRBJ2-6; there is no DNA to check the TCRdb D call of TRBD1. The CDR3 runs 18 residues. Germline V gene sequence: CDR1 SGHAT, CDR2 FQDESV (reference sequence). CDR3 loop: CASSLVDRGLSGANVLTF.

The chain uses TRBV7-9 and TRBJ2-2; TCRdb picks TRBD2, but there is no DNA to check that call. There are 14 residues in the CDR3. Germline CDR1 reads SEHNR; CDR2 reads FQNEAQ (reference sequence). Here the CDR3 reads CASGGTANTGELFF.

The rearrangement links TRBV4-2 to TRBJ1-6; the TCRdb call, TRBD1, lacks DNA for checking. The CDR3 is made up of 16 amino acids. Germline V gene data show CDR1 as LGHNA and CDR2 as YNFKEQ. Here the CDR3 reads CASSPSDRGQDSPLHF.

This chain connects TRBV6-5 to TRBJ2-2. This CDR3 is 13 amino acids long. CDR1 MNHEY and CDR2 SVGAGI come from the germline V gene. The chain's CDR3 is CASSFFDTGELFF.

The chain combines TRBV20-1 with TRBJ2-7; TCRdb reports TRBD1, a call that lacks DNA to check it against. This CDR3 has 12 residues. Germline V gene sequence: CDR1 DFQATT, CDR2 SNEGSKA (reference sequence). The CDR3 sequence is CSASTGLHEQYF.

V and J are TRBV7-6 and TRBJ2-7. This CDR3 spans 14 amino acids. Germline assignment: CDR1 SGHVS and CDR2 FNYEAQ. CDR3 sequence: CASSLADPAYEQYF. Full variable domain (missing parts from reference TRBV7-6 and TRBJ2-7): GAGVSQSPRYKVTKRGQDVALRCDPISGHVSLYWYRQALGQGPEFLTYFNYEAQQDKSGLPNDRFSAERPEGSISTLTIQRTEQRDSAMYRCASSLADPAYEQYFGPGTRLTVT.

The CDR3 loop is CSAVRLAGNYEQYF. The chain combines TRBV20-1 with TRBJ2-7; as DNA is missing, the TRBD2 call by TCRdb cannot be tested. Germline CDR1 and CDR2: DFQATT and SNEGSKA (reference sequence). This CDR3 contains 14 residues.

V usage is TRBV12-3 or TRBV12-4 and J usage is TRBJ1-5. The CDR3 consists of 17 residues. CDR3 residues: CASTPEAGGVSNQPQHF.

The chain links TRBV12-3 or TRBV12-4 to TRBJ2-5. CDR3 length: 15 residues. The CDR3 reads CASSLAVANQETQYF.

The chain couples TRBV28 to TRBJ2-1; the D call from TCRdb, TRBD1, cannot be confirmed without DNA. The CDR3 spans 16 residues. The germline CDR1 and CDR2 sequences are MDHEN and SYDVKM. CDR3: CASSETGGVSYNEQFF.

The chain recombines TRBV24-1 with TRBJ2-1. The CDR3 is 14 amino acids. The germline V gene has CDR1 KGHDR and CDR2 SFDVKD. The CDR3 protein is CATSDSGTLNEQFF.

The rearrangement links TRBV3-1 to TRBJ2-4; TCRdb's D call, TRBD2, is unchecked because there is no DNA. The CDR3 spans 16 residues. Per the germline V gene, CDR1 is LGHDT and CDR2 is YNNKEL (reference sequence). CDR3 in amino acids: CASSQQAGGGMNSQYF.

The rearrangement links TRBV20-1 to TRBJ2-1; lacking DNA, the TRBD1 call made by TCRdb goes unchecked. Germline loops: CDR1 DFQATT, CDR2 SNEGSKA (reference sequence). The CDR3 length is 13 residues. The CDR3: CSARGQGINEQFF.

The CDR3 spells CASSLLAGVAETQYF. The chain uses TRBV5-1 and TRBJ2-5; TCRdb selects TRBD1, and the lack of DNA leaves this call unchecked. Germline CDR1 SGHRS, CDR2 YFSETQ. CDR3 size: 15 residues.

This sequence joins TRBV7-2 and TRBJ2-7. The CDR3 consists of 14 residues. Germline V gene data show CDR1 as SGHTA and CDR2 as FQGNSA. The CDR3 here is CASSLNQVSYEQYF. Using reference TRBV7-2 and TRBJ2-7 for the parts outside the CDR3, the full variable domain is GAGVSQSPSNKVTEKGKDVELRCDPISGHTALYWYRQSLGQGLEFLIYFQGNSAPDKSGLPSDRFSAERTGGSVSTLTIQRTQQEDSAVYLCASSLNQVSYEQYFGPGTRLTVT.

The V and J genes are TRBV10-3 and TRBJ2-1; checking the TCRdb D call of TRBD2 is not possible without DNA. Germline values: CDR1 ENHRY, CDR2 SYGVKD. The CDR3 has 15 residues. The CDR3 loop is CAISGEDRELNEQFF.

This chain connects TRBV13 to TRBJ1-4; the TCRdb D gene call, TRBD1, has no DNA to confirm it. The germline V gene has CDR1 PRHDT and CDR2 FYEKMQ (reference sequence). This CDR3 has 14 residues. CDR3 in amino acids: CASSSGTGPFELFF.